The 23 T cell receptor beta chains presented below share a single source sample, sequenced in a study of T cell responses to AZD1222 COVID-19 vaccine. The data were produced by immunoSEQ multiplex PCR, yet TCRdb's version contains in-frame clones alone and is incomplete. The sample has under 150,000 clones; about 90% are singletons. This sample comprised peripheral blood, obtained on day 0 of AZD1222 vaccination. These receptors came from an adult in good health.

The chain combines TRBV6-5 with TRBJ2-2; tentatively, D is TRBD1 (5 bases). The germline CDR1 and CDR2 sequences are MNHEY and SVGAGI. The CDR3 totals 14 residues. V was trimmed by 7 bases and J by 0 bases, leaving 9 bases between them. Here the CDR3 DNA reads TGTGCCAGCATCAGGGTGCCGAACACCGGGGAGCTGTTTTTT. Translating gives CASIRVPNTGELFF.

This clone occurred once. This sequence joins TRBV30 and TRBJ1-1, with TRBD1 matching 8 bases. The CDR3 has 14 amino acids. V dropped 2 bases and J dropped 3; count of bases not matched to a gene: 5. CDR1 is GTSNPN, CDR2 SVGIG, per germline (reference sequence). The CDR3 region is CAWSPTGVDTEAFF. The CDR3 region has the DNA TGTGCCTGGAGTCCGACAGGGGTAGACACTGAAGCTTTCTTT.

A few counts support this clone. The V call is TRBV4-2, the J call TRBJ1-6; D is unresolved. Trimming left V 1 base short and J 6 bases short, with 13 bases between. The CDR3 has 16 amino acids. Germline V gene sequence: CDR1 LGHNA, CDR2 YNFKEQ. The CDR3 sequence: CASSQAEGLGNSPLHF. CDR3 sequence (DNA): TGTGCCAGCAGCCAAGCGGAGGGCCTCGGTAATTCACCCCTCCACTTT.

This chain links TRBV6-5 with TRBJ2-1; unclear D gene. V was shortened by 5 bases and J by 5 bases, with 7 bases between the two germline ends. Germline V gives CDR1 MNHEY, CDR2 SVGAGI. The CDR3 is 12 residues long. CDR3 sequence: CASSLGHNEQFF. Written as DNA, the CDR3 is TGTGCCAGCAGTCTCGGTCACAATGAGCAGTTCTTC.

The V and J genes are TRBV28 and TRBJ2-1, with D possibly TRBD1 on 5 matching bases. V lost 6 bases, J lost 4 bases, and 10 bases lay in between. The CDR3 consists of 13 residues. Germline CDR1 MDHEN, CDR2 SYDVKM. CDR3 nucleotides: TGTGCCAGCAGAAAGACAGTTTACAATGAGCAGTTCTTC. Translating gives CASRKTVYNEQFF.

The genes are TRBV29-1 and TRBJ1-1; 10 nucleotides align to TRBD1. CDR1 and CDR2 from the germline V gene are SQVTM and ANQGSEA. V lost 6 bases, J lost 6 bases, and 4 bases stayed unmatched. This CDR3 contains 12 residues. The CDR3 region is CSVAGQGAEAFF. CDR3 in DNA: TGCAGCGTCGCCGGACAGGGGGCTGAAGCTTTCTTT. Full variable domain (rest looked up from reference TRBV29-1 and TRBJ1-1): SAVISQKPSRDICQRGTSLTIQCQVDSQVTMMFWYRQQPGQSLTLIATANQGSEATYESGFVIDKFPISRPNLTFSTLTVSNMSPEDSSIYLCSVAGQGAEAFFGQGTRLTVV.

The chain recombines TRBV15 with TRBJ2-7, with 10 bases that match TRBD1. Trimming removed 1 base from V and 4 bases from J; junction bases left unmatched: 1. From germline, CDR1 is LNHNV and CDR2 YYDKDF (reference sequence). This CDR3 spans 14 amino acids. The CDR3 DNA sequence: TGTGCCACCAGCAGAGGACAGGGGGCATACGAGCAGTACTTC. Amino acids: CATSRGQGAYEQYF.

The V gene is TRBV13, the J gene TRBJ2-1; D is uncertain. V lost 1 base, J lost 0 bases, and 10 bases lay in between. The CDR3 consists of 16 residues. Looked up from germline, CDR1 is PRHDT and CDR2 is FYEKMQ (reference sequence). The CDR3 region is CASSLVATGSYNEQFF. In DNA form, the CDR3 reads TGTGCCAGCAGCTTAGTAGCAACGGGCTCCTACAATGAGCAGTTCTTC.

The chain links TRBV18 to TRBJ2-4; the D gene could be TRBD1 or TRBD2 (5 bases each). The V gene lost 3 bases and the J gene lost 5 bases, with 14 bases spanning the gap. CDR3 length: 15 amino acids. Per the germline V gene, CDR1 is KGHSH and CDR2 is LQKENI. The CDR3 DNA follows: TGTGCCAGCTCACCTGCGGCCGGGGCCGAAAACATTCAGTACTTC. Translation: CASSPAAGAENIQYF.

This chain links TRBV24-1 with TRBJ1-5; D is unclear. The V end lost 5 bases, the J end lost 0 bases, and 7 bases lay between the germline ends. The CDR3 consists of 14 residues. Germline loops: CDR1 KGHDR, CDR2 SFDVKD. Here the CDR3 reads CATSGTYSNQPQHF. The CDR3 DNA follows: TGTGCCACCAGTGGGACGTATAGCAATCAGCCCCAGCATTTT.

The rearrangement uses TRBV27 and TRBJ1-2; 8 positions agree with TRBD1. With 3 bases clipped from V and 7 bases from J, the junction kept 4 bases outside the gene matches. Germline-derived CDR1 and CDR2 are MNHEY and SMNVEV (reference sequence). The CDR3 has 13 residues. The CDR3 DNA reads TGTGCCAGCAGTTTTGGACAGGGAGGTGGCTACACCTTC. Encoded protein: CASSFGQGGGYTF.

V is TRBV5-4 and J is TRBJ2-5; 13 nucleotides match TRBD2. The trim removed 5 bases at V and 3 bases at J, leaving 7 bases unmatched. The V gene's germline CDR1 is SGHNT and CDR2 YYREEE (reference sequence). The CDR3 has 16 residues. DNA of the CDR3: TGTGCCAGCAGAGTCGAACTAGCGGGAGGGGAAGAGACCCAGTACTTC. It encodes CASRVELAGGEETQYF.

The chain has TRBV5-1 and TRBJ2-7, with 7 positions matching TRBD1. The CDR3 totals 11 residues. The V gene's germline CDR1 is SGHRS and CDR2 YFSETQ. Germline trimming cut 8 bases from V and 3 bases from J; bases unmatched to any gene: 2. CDR3 residues: CARGTVYEQYF. CDR3 coding DNA: TGCGCCAGAGGGACAGTCTACGAGCAGTACTTC.

This clone was observed a handful of times. The V gene is TRBV11-3, the J gene TRBJ1-4; the D is unclear. Trimming pared 3 bases from V and 6 bases from J, leaving 26 bases between. Germline V gene sequence: CDR1 SGHNT, CDR2 YENEEA. The CDR3 has 19 amino acids. CDR3 in DNA: TGTGCCAGCAGCTTTAAGAAAACCTCTAGGTGGGCAGCGGATGAAAAACTGTTTTTT. This codes for CASSFKKTSRWAADEKLFF.

The chain recombines TRBV28 with TRBJ1-1; D may be TRBD1 (5 bases). The V gene's germline CDR1 is MDHEN and CDR2 SYDVKM. V lost 2 bases and J 4 bases, leaving 17 bases between the germline ends. This CDR3 comprises 16 residues. The CDR3 nucleotides are TGTGCCAGCAGTTTAGCCCCTGGGACGGCCTCCACTGAAGCTTTCTTT. Protein product: CASSLAPGTASTEAFF.

This clone was observed a single time. This chain links TRBV19 with TRBJ2-1; 10 bases match TRBD2. With V trimmed by 8 bases and J by 7 bases, 8 bases remained unmatched. CDR3 length: 14 residues. Germline V gene sequence: CDR1 LNHDA, CDR2 SQIVND (reference sequence). The CDR3 DNA reads as TGTGCCAGTGAGGAACTAGCGGGAAGGAATGAGCAGTTCTTC. This codes for CASEELAGRNEQFF.

V and J are TRBV27 and TRBJ2-7; 8 positions agree with TRBD1. Trimming removed 6 bases from V and 5 bases from J; junction bases left unmatched: 15. Germline-derived CDR1 and CDR2 are MNHEY and SMNVEV (reference sequence). This CDR3 is 16 amino acids long. The CDR3 DNA reads as TGTGCCAGCAGCCCCCTGCAGGGGGCGGTTACCCACGAGCAGTACTTC. Amino acid sequence: CASSPLQGAVTHEQYF.

The chain has TRBV27 and TRBJ2-5, with 13 bases fitting TRBD2. After removal of 5 bases from V and 1 base from J, the junction contained 13 bases not matched to a gene. CDR3 length: 19 amino acids. Germline loops: CDR1 MNHEY, CDR2 SMNVEV (reference sequence). Here the CDR3 DNA reads TGTGCCAGCAGTAACAGGACTAGCGGGAGTCCCTGGACCCAAGAGACCCAGTACTTC. Residues: CASSNRTSGSPWTQETQYF.

A single count supports this clone. The DNA for the CDR3 is TGTGCCAGCAGTTACGGCGGGAGGATTCTCACCGGGGAGCTGTTTTTT. This codes for CASSYGGRILTGELFF. The rearrangement uses TRBV6-5 and TRBJ2-2; 8 positions match TRBD2. After removal of 2 bases from V and 4 bases from J, the junction contained 6 bases not matched to a gene. This CDR3 is 16 amino acids long. The germline gives CDR1 MNHEY, CDR2 SVGAGI.

This clone was seen once. The chain employs TRBV7-6 and TRBJ2-1; 11 nucleotides agree with TRBD2. Germline V gives CDR1 SGHVS, CDR2 FNYEAQ. This CDR3 comprises 15 residues. The ends lost 3 bases at V and 5 bases at J; junction bases unmatched: 3. The CDR3 is CASSLLAGGNNEQFF. The DNA for the CDR3 is TGTGCCAGCAGCTTGCTAGCGGGAGGCAACAATGAGCAGTTCTTC. Using reference TRBV7-6 and TRBJ2-1 for the parts outside the CDR3, the full variable domain is GAGVSQSPRYKVTKRGQDVALRCDPISGHVSLYWYRQALGQGPEFLTYFNYEAQQDKSGLPNDRFSAERPEGSISTLTIQRTEQRDSAMYRCASSLLAGGNNEQFFGPGTRLTVL.

This rearrangement joins TRBV19 to TRBJ1-5, with 10 bases fitting TRBD1. Per the germline V gene, CDR1 is LNHDA and CDR2 is SQIVND (reference sequence). The trim removed 6 bases at V and 3 bases at J, leaving 5 bases unmatched. This CDR3 contains 15 residues. In nucleotides, the CDR3 is TGTGCCAGTAGGGACGGACAGGGGGTCAATCAGCCCCAGCATTTT. As protein: CASRDGQGVNQPQHF.

The chain carries TRBV4-2 and TRBJ1-5; the D is unclear. V was pared by 1 base and J by 2 bases, with 9 bases between. Germline V CDR1 and CDR2: LGHNA, YNFKEQ. CDR3 length: 15 residues. CDR3 bases: TGTGCCAGCAGCCAAGCGAGCGTCGGCAATCAGCCCCAGCATTTT. It yields the protein CASSQASVGNQPQHF.

The rearrangement uses TRBV20-1 and TRBJ2-7, with D tentatively TRBD1 (6 bases). Germline-derived CDR1 and CDR2 are DFQATT and SNEGSKA (reference sequence). Trimming stripped 5 bases from V and 3 bases from J, with 11 bases between. The CDR3 is made up of 12 amino acids. The CDR3 bases are TGCAGTGCTGGTGGGACAAGCTACGAGCAGTACTTC. It encodes CSAGGTSYEQYF.